These T cell receptor beta chains were read from a single sample in a study of T cell responses to AZD1222 COVID-19 vaccine. Sequencing was performed with immunoSEQ multiplex PCR; in TCRdb, only in-frame clones are kept and a portion is missing. The data contain approximately 110,000 clones, around 94% of them singletons. Sequencing used peripheral blood, obtained on day 0 of AZD1222 vaccination. All receptors derive from an adult in good health. CDR3s include the opening cysteine and the closing phenylalanine or tryptophan. The D gene is left open where the match is weak. The size entry is marked missing in some rows and otherwise reads once, few, many or a size class.

>TRBV11-3|NA|TRBD2|TRBJ2-1
TGTGCCAGCAGCTTAGTTGGCGGGGGGGCAAATGAGCAGTTCTTC
CASSLVGGGANEQFF
>TRBV20-1|NA|NA|TRBJ2-1
TGCAGTGCTAACAGGTGGAATGAGCAGTTCTTC
CSANRWNEQFF
>TRBV11-3|NA|NA|TRBJ2-2
TGTGCCAGCAACCCTTGGGGGGAAGCCACCGGGGAGCTGTTTTTT
CASNPWGEATGELFF
>TRBV5-5|NA|TRBD2|TRBJ2-5
TGTGCCAGCACCCCTAGCGGGGGCGCGCCAGAGACCCAGTACTTC
CASTPSGGAPETQYF
>TRBV9|NA|NA|TRBJ1-1
TGTGCCAGCAGCGCACTTAAAACCTGGAACACTGAAGCTTTCTTT
CASSALKTWNTEAFF
>TRBV27|NA|NA|TRBJ1-5
TGTGCCAGCAGTTTAATGGGGTCCAATCAGCCCCAGCATTTT
CASSLMGSNQPQHF
>TRBV3-1/TRBV3-2|NA|NA|TRBJ2-6
TGTGCCAGCAGCCAAGCATCCGGGGCCAACGTCCTGACTTTC
CASSQASGANVLTF
>TRBV2|NA|TRBD1|TRBJ1-1
TGTGCCAGCAGGATGCAGGGGGTGAACACTGAAGCTTTCTTT
CASRMQGVNTEAFF
>TRBV5-1|NA|TRBD2|TRBJ2-7
TGCGCCAGCAGCTTTTCCACATCTAGCGGAAGCTCCTACGAGCAGTACTTC
CASSFSTSSGSSYEQYF
>TRBV9|NA|TRBD1|TRBJ1-2
TGTGCCAGCAGCGTCGGACAGGGAAATGGCTACACCTTC
CASSVGQGNGYTF
>TRBV6-6|once|NA|TRBJ2-5
TGTGCCAGCAGTTACAATCAAGAGACCCAGTACTTC
CASSYNQETQYF
>TRBV3-1/TRBV3-2|NA|TRBD1|TRBJ1-2
TGTGCCAGCAGCCATTCGGACAGGGGGCTGAGTGGCTACACCTTC
CASSHSDRGLSGYTF
>TRBV6-5|NA|NA|TRBJ1-1
TGTGCCAGCAGGGGACCAGGGAACACTGAAGCTTTCTTT
CASRGPGNTEAFF
>TRBV13|once|TRBD1|TRBJ1-2
TGTGCCAGCAGCTGGGGTGACAGGGATGGCTTC
CASSWGDRDGF
>TRBV5-8|once|NA|TRBJ1-1
TGTGCCAGCAGCTTCTACGGTTGGGACACTGAAGCTTTCTTT
CASSFYGWDTEAFF
>TRBV27|NA|NA|TRBJ1-1
TGTGCCAGCAGTTTCGAGGGAAACACTGAAGCTTTCTTT
CASSFEGNTEAFF
>TRBV5-4|NA|TRBD1|TRBJ1-1
TGTGCCAGCAGCTTATTACAGGGGGCCGGGACTGAAGCTTTCTTT
CASSLLQGAGTEAFF
>TRBV2|NA|NA|TRBJ2-7
TGTGCCAGCAGTGCCAGGGACCGACTAAGGGGCGAGCAGTACTTC
CASSARDRLRGEQYF
>TRBV5-1|NA|TRBD1|TRBJ1-1
TGCGCCAGCAATTCGGGACAGGGGGCTGGTGAAGCTTTCTTT
CASNSGQGAGEAFF
>TRBV6-5|NA|NA|TRBJ1-5
TGTGCCAGCAGTTACTCCCCTGGGAGCAATCAGCCCCAGCATTTT
CASSYSPGSNQPQHF
>TRBV7-7|NA|TRBD1|TRBJ2-2
TGTGCCAGCAGCGTCGACAGGGCGAACACCGGGGAGCTGTTTTTT
CASSVDRANTGELFF
>TRBV7-9|NA|TRBD1|TRBJ1-2
TGTGCCAGCAGCCCAAGGACAGGGGAGTATGGCTACACCTTC
CASSPRTGEYGYTF
>TRBV4-1|once|NA|TRBJ1-2
TGCGCCAGCAGCCAAGACAACTATGGCTACACCTTC
CASSQDNYGYTF
>TRBV7-2|once|TRBD1|TRBJ2-3
TGTGCCAGCAGTCCCGGACAGGCTGTTCCAGCAGATACGCAGTATTTT
CASSPGQAVPADTQYF